These 26 T cell receptor beta chains were sequenced from one sample in a study of glioma-infiltrating T cells. TCR alpha and beta CDR3 regions were amplified from RNA using iRepertoire nested multiplex PCR. Each CDR3 protein is one row after TCRdb ran MiXCR on the multiplex PCR reads. The sample yields more than 300,000 distinct CDR3 sequences, approximately 42% seen once. Sample: glioma tissue, nonneoplastic brain tissue, or PBMCs (not recorded which). The receptor set was obtained from a human donor with low-grade glioma or glioblastoma, undergoing nonglioma brain surgery, or in good health (not recorded which).

This chain uses TRBV19 with TRBJ1-1; 7 positions match TRBD1. The CDR3 contains 14 residues. CDR1 is LNHDA and CDR2 is SQIVND in the germline V gene (reference sequence). V was pared by 10 bases and J by 0 bases, with 8 bases of the junction left unmatched. The CDR3 loop reads CATGRQGLNTEAFF. For the CDR3, the DNA is TGTGCCACCGGAAGACAGGGCTTGAACACTGAAGCTTTCTTT.

Concerning this clonotype: A read error may explain this, as a much larger clone is one base away. CDR3 in amino acids: CTSSYPSVGKAYNEQFF. The CDR3 DNA follows: TGTACCAGCAGTTACCCTAGCGTTGGCAAGGCCTACAATGAGCAGTTCTTC. The rearrangement links TRBV6-2 or TRBV6-3 to TRBJ2-1; possibly TRBD2 for D (6 bases). CDR3 length: 17 residues. Germline loops: CDR1 MNHEY, CDR2 SVGEGT.

This clonotype turned up a few times. The rearrangement uses TRBV5-1 and TRBJ2-3; no reliable D call. Trimming left V 0 bases short and J 1 base short, with 6 bases between. The CDR3 is made up of 14 amino acids. Per the germline V gene, CDR1 is SGHRS and CDR2 is YFSETQ. The CDR3 loop reads CASSLDTGTDTQYF. CDR3 in DNA: TGCGCCAGCAGCTTGGATACCGGCACAGATACGCAGTATTTT.

The V call is TRBV20-1, the J call TRBJ1-2, with TRBD1 as a possible D gene (6 bases). Trimming removed 4 bases at V and 3 bases at J, with 12 bases between. Germline CDR1 DFQATT, CDR2 SNEGSKA (reference sequence). This CDR3 is built from 13 residues. The CDR3 is CSATGQPYYGYTF. CDR3 coding DNA: TGCAGTGCTACTGGACAGCCCTACTATGGCTACACCTTC.

The J gene is TRBJ2-1, the V gene TRBV7-9; 7 positions match TRBD2. Losses at the gene ends were 3 bases for V and 1 base for J; bases not matched to a gene: 6. CDR3 length: 16 residues. Germline loops: CDR1 SEHNR, CDR2 FQNEAQ (reference sequence). In DNA, the CDR3 is TGTGCCAGCAGCTTCTGCGGGAGTAGGTCCTACAATGAGCAGTTCTTC. It codes for CASSFCGSRSYNEQFF.

Details on this clonotype: Since a much larger clone is just one base distant, this may be a read error. The chain has TRBV6-1 and TRBJ1-1; possible D gene TRBD1, 6 bases. The CDR3 consists of 14 residues. Germline V gene lookup returns CDR1 MNHNS and CDR2 SASEGT. This chain's CDR3 is CDSSSSLRGAEAFF. The CDR3 DNA reads TGTGACAGCAGTTCCTCCCTTAGGGGGGCTGAAGCTTTCTTT.

In its sample, this clonotype was seen once. The CDR3, as DNA: TGTGCCAGCAGCTTAAAACAGGGTTTCACTGAAGCTTTCTTT. It encodes CASSLKQGFTEAFF. The chain employs TRBV7-2 and TRBJ1-1, with a weak D call TRBD1 (6 bases). CDR1 and CDR2 from the germline V gene are SGHTA and FQGNSA. With 2 bases removed from V and 4 bases from J, the gap between germline ends came to 11 bases. This CDR3 region has 14 residues.

The chain combines TRBV27 with TRBJ2-5; 7 bases match TRBD1. In germline, CDR1 is MNHEY, CDR2 SMNVEV (reference sequence). The trim removed 6 bases at V and 5 bases at J, leaving 12 bases unmatched. This CDR3 is 15 amino acids long. CDR3 region: CASSLGVGGAETQYF. CDR3 bases: TGTGCCAGCAGCCTAGGGGTAGGGGGCGCGGAGACCCAGTACTTC.

This clonotype was counted at least ten times. This chain connects TRBV6-5 to TRBJ1-2, with a weak D call TRBD1 (6 bases). Between the trimmed V and J ends, which lost 1 base and 4 bases, there was a span of 16 bases. This CDR3 spans 16 amino acids. Germline V lookup: CDR1 MNHEY, CDR2 SVGAGI. CDR3 coding DNA: TGTGCCAGCAGTTACTACGCCGGGGGGCGCGGCTATGGCTACACCTTC. It translates to CASSYYAGGRGYGYTF.

The chain employs TRBV11-2 and TRBJ2-3, with D perhaps TRBD1 (6 bases). This CDR3 has 17 residues. The V end lost 1 base, the J end lost 4 bases, and 18 bases lay between the germline ends. Germline V gene data show CDR1 as SGHAT and CDR2 as FQNNGV. For the CDR3, the DNA is TGTGCCAGCAGCTTAGGCCGAACAGGGTTATGGGCAGATACGCAGTATTTT. Translation gives CASSLGRTGLWADTQYF.

This clonotype has just a few counts. The chain uses TRBV18 and TRBJ2-7; D unresolved. Germline lookup yields CDR1 KGHSH and CDR2 LQKENI. The CDR3 extends over 13 amino acids. Trimming pared 3 bases from V and 2 bases from J, leaving 8 bases between. CDR3 nucleotides: TGTGCCAGCTCACCGGCCGATACCTACGAGCAGTACTTC. It specifies CASSPADTYEQYF.

The sample holds one count of this clonotype. V is TRBV4-1 and J is TRBJ1-4; D possibly corresponds to TRBD1 (5 bases). The V end lost 6 bases, the J end lost 3 bases, and 17 bases lay between the germline ends. The CDR3 consists of 16 residues. Germline loops: CDR1 MGHRA, CDR2 YSYEKL. The CDR3 here is CASRQPFGQANEKLFF. The CDR3 nucleotides read TGCGCCAGCAGACAACCTTTCGGACAAGCTAATGAAAAACTGTTTTTT.

Remarks on this clonotype: A much larger clone is a single base away; this may be a read error. The gene calls are TRBV2 and TRBJ2-7; the match to TRBD1 covers 8 bases. The ends lost 8 bases at V and 5 bases at J; junction bases unmatched: 5. Per the germline V gene, CDR1 is SNHLY and CDR2 is FYNNEI. CDR3 length: 12 residues. Written as DNA, the CDR3 is TGTGCCAGCGGACAGGGATACGACGAGCAGTACTTC. Translation gives CASGQGYDEQYF.

Of note for this clonotype: The CDR3 ends on some other residue instead of the conserved phenylalanine or tryptophan, so this is likely a read error. The chain links TRBV27 to TRBJ2-7; unclear D gene. CDR1 and CDR2 (germline): MNHEY, SMNVEV (reference sequence). There are 13 residues in the CDR3. V was clipped by 5 bases and J by 7 bases, with 15 bases between them. The CDR3 here is CASSPGPAREQYL. In DNA, the CDR3 is TGTGCCAGCAGTCCTGGACCTGCTCGAGAGCAGTACCTC.

The V call is TRBV2, the J call TRBJ2-1; 7 bases fit TRBD2. CDR1 is SNHLY, CDR2 FYNNEI, per germline. CDR3 length: 15 amino acids. V shed 4 bases and J 0 bases; nucleotides not matched to a gene: 3. CDR3 protein: CASSGRERSYNEQFF. CDR3 DNA: TGTGCCAGCAGTGGGCGGGAGCGCTCCTACAATGAGCAGTTCTTC.

The J gene is TRBJ2-1, the V gene TRBV12-3 or TRBV12-4, with 7 nucleotides matching TRBD2. With 8 bases clipped from V and 3 bases from J, the junction kept 7 bases outside the gene matches. CDR3 length: 14 residues. CDR3 nucleotides: TGTGCCAGCCGCTCGTTAGCGGGCTACAATGAGCAGTTCTTC. Its protein is CASRSLAGYNEQFF.

This clonotype was recorded a few times. The chain uses TRBV7-9 and TRBJ1-5, with a weak D call TRBD1 (5 bases). V lost 3 bases to trimming and J lost 5 bases, with 11 bases between them. CDR1 SEHNR and CDR2 FQNEAQ come from the germline V gene (reference sequence). The CDR3 covers 14 residues. CDR3: CASSLRGTYQPQHF. In DNA form, the CDR3 reads TGTGCCAGCAGCTTGCGAGGGACCTATCAGCCCCAGCATTTT.

J is TRBJ1-5 and V is TRBV7-9; D is unclear. Deletions cut 0 bases from V and 5 bases from J, with 17 bases between. Germline V CDR1 and CDR2: SEHNR, FQNEAQ (reference sequence). The CDR3 sequence is 17 residues long. CDR3 sequence: CASSLAERIGLDQPQHF. As DNA, the CDR3 is TGTGCCAGCAGCTTAGCGGAAAGGATTGGATTGGATCAGCCCCAGCATTTT. The whole variable domain, remainder taken from reference TRBV7-9 and TRBJ1-5, is DTGVSQNPRHKITKRGQNVTFRCDPISEHNRLYWYRQTLGQGPEFLTYFQNEAQLEKSRLLSDRFSAERPKGSFSTLEIQRTEQGDSAMYLCASSLAERIGLDQPQHFGDGTRLSIL.

Only a few counts were recorded for this clonotype. The chain is built from TRBV28 and TRBJ2-1, with 13 bases identical to TRBD2. The germline V gene encodes CDR1 MDHEN and CDR2 SYDVKM. Trimming at V came to 5 bases and at J to 9 bases, leaving 13 bases not matched to a gene. This CDR3 comprises 17 residues. This CDR3 reads CASSPGLAGPLGGEQFF. CDR3 coding DNA: TGTGCCAGCAGTCCGGGACTAGCGGGACCCCTCGGTGGTGAGCAGTTCTTC.

As to this clonotype: A read error is possible here, since a much larger clone lies one base away. The V gene is TRBV27, the J gene TRBJ2-1; 13 nucleotides agree with TRBD2. The V gene's germline CDR1 is MNHEY and CDR2 SMNVEV (reference sequence). The CDR3 is 14 residues long. The trim removed 4 bases at V and 11 bases at J, leaving 5 bases unmatched. Here the CDR3 reads CASSSKTSGRKQFF. CDR3 in DNA: TGTGCCAGCAGTTCAAAGACTAGCGGGAGGAAGCAGTTCTTC.

The chain carries TRBV7-9 and TRBJ2-7, with unresolved D. The CDR3 spans 13 residues. Germline CDR1 SEHNR, CDR2 FQNEAQ (reference sequence). Trimming removed 6 bases at V and 2 bases at J, with 11 bases between. CDR3 loop: CASRVGVTYEQYF. The DNA of the CDR3 is TGTGCCAGCAGAGTAGGTGTAACCTACGAGCAGTACTTC.

The J gene is TRBJ1-1, the V gene TRBV19, with 8 positions matching TRBD1. V lost 5 bases, J lost 9 bases, and 8 bases stayed unmatched. Germline CDR1 is LNHDA and CDR2 is SQIVND (reference sequence). The CDR3 runs 13 residues. The CDR3 protein is CASSQRRTGKAFF. CDR3 coding DNA: TGTGCCAGTAGTCAAAGGCGGACAGGGAAAGCTTTCTTT.

This clonotype has a handful of counts. This chain uses TRBV20-1 with TRBJ2-1, with TRBD2 identical over 7 bases. The CDR3 length is 15 residues. Germline V CDR1 and CDR2: DFQATT, SNEGSKA (reference sequence). The J segment lost 2 bases and the V segment lost 3 bases, leaving 7 bases of the junction unmatched. CDR3 coding DNA: TGCAGTGCTAGTCCCACACTAGCGCCCTACAATGAGCAGTTCTTC. As protein: CSASPTLAPYNEQFF.

This clonotype was recorded at least ten times. The chain uses TRBV7-2 and TRBJ2-1, with D possibly matching TRBD2 (6 bases). The CDR3 extends over 14 amino acids. Between the trimmed V and J ends, which lost 9 bases and 3 bases, there was a span of 15 bases. CDR1 is SGHTA, CDR2 FQGNSA, per germline. CDR3 in amino acids: CASSPGLNYNEQFF. Written as DNA, the CDR3 is TGTGCCAGTAGCCCGGGACTGAACTACAATGAGCAGTTCTTC.

The chain uses TRBV14 and TRBJ2-1; 12 bases are a match to TRBD2. Germline assignment: CDR1 SGHDN and CDR2 FVKESK. CDR3 length: 14 amino acids. Trimming took 6 bases from V and 8 from J; bases not matched to a gene: 5. CDR3 DNA: TGTGCCAGCAGAAGGACTAGCGGGAACTATGAGCAGTTCTTC. It codes for CASRRTSGNYEQFF.

This clonotype was picked up one time. A much larger clone lies a single base off, so this may be a read error. Given the absence of the conserved phenylalanine or tryptophan at the CDR3 end, a read error is likely. V and J are TRBV20-1 and TRBJ2-3, with D unresolved. Germline V gene lookup returns CDR1 DFQATT and CDR2 SNEGSKA (reference sequence). The CDR3 length is 15 residues. V was pared by 0 bases and J by 0 bases, with 10 bases between. Here the CDR3 reads CSARDIRTSTDTQYL. The CDR3 nucleotides read TGCAGTGCTAGAGACATAAGAACTAGCACAGATACGCAGTATCTT.